A selection of T cell receptor beta chains follows, all from one sample in a study of CD8 T cells in ankylosing spondylitis. MiXCR was run by TCRdb on the 5' RACE reads, yielding one entry per CDR3 protein. The sample has roughly 150,000 distinct CDR3 sequences, around a third seen once. What was sequenced was synovial fluid, either unsorted or a sorted T cell fraction (not recorded which). All receptors come from a male donor with ankylosing spondylitis. Both conserved end residues are trimmed from each CDR3.

v_call,j_call,cdr3_aa
TRBV12-3/TRBV12-4,TRBJ1-5,ASSLGQGNQPQH
TRBV6-1,TRBJ2-1,ASRRLAGNSEQF
TRBV7-9,TRBJ2-3,ASSPRGHTDTQY
TRBV11-2,TRBJ2-2,ASSLTTDTGELF
TRBV6-2/TRBV6-3,TRBJ1-2,ASSYAGHGYT
TRBV5-1,TRBJ2-3,ASSFLPGLNPTDTQY
TRBV12-3/TRBV12-4,TRBJ2-5,ASSLGRIQETQY
TRBV18,TRBJ1-4,ASSPPALTATNEKLF
TRBV25-1,TRBJ2-2,ASSFQGGNTGELF
TRBV5-1,TRBJ2-5,ASSHLGQPSGGFEETQY
TRBV6-1,TRBJ2-2,ASSEERGYTGELF
TRBV7-9,TRBJ2-7,ASSLPGQGYEQY
TRBV2,TRBJ2-7,ASALPGEEY
TRBV6-1,TRBJ1-1,ASSNRVDTEAF
TRBV9,TRBJ1-3,ASSVAYRGNTIY
TRBV20-1,TRBJ2-3,SARDKLAVQGTQY
TRBV12-3/TRBV12-4,TRBJ1-1,ASRLSSNTEAF
TRBV2,TRBJ2-4,ASSITTIAKNIQY
TRBV12-3/TRBV12-4,TRBJ2-7,AISPRTSGRGEYEQY
TRBV20-1,TRBJ2-1,SAKGRREGEQF
TRBV6-1,TRBJ1-5,ASSELGDSNQPQH
TRBV11-2,TRBJ2-7,ASSFQVEQY
TRBV29-1,TRBJ2-3,SVDMLAGGGSTDTQY
TRBV6-1,TRBJ2-2,ASSPRGPGVGFDTGELF
TRBV9,TRBJ2-2,ASSVTTPGELF
TRBV5-6,TRBJ2-1,ASSLWDQLRNEQF
TRBV20-1,TRBJ2-7,SARDPRSYEQY
TRBV20-1,TRBJ1-1,SARDQGRQAF
TRBV20-1,TRBJ2-4,SANGRSADIQY
TRBV20-1,TRBJ1-5,SARVATVSNQPQH
TRBV7-3,TRBJ2-1,ASSLLGPGLPYSYNEQF
TRBV29-1,TRBJ2-5,SVEGTGGLETQY
TRBV2,TRBJ2-7,ASDRGIDEQY
TRBV6-1,TRBJ1-5,ASSLGQGGNQPQH
TRBV9,TRBJ1-6,ASSPDRGLRNSPLH
TRBV12-3/TRBV12-4,TRBJ1-1,ASRLMGNRARTEAF
TRBV30,TRBJ1-5,AWSAYGSGNQPQH
TRBV20-1,TRBJ1-4,SARQGAGREKLF
TRBV4-3,TRBJ1-5,ASSQDGGQGQPQH
TRBV5-1,TRBJ2-3,ASSTMTSVTDTQY
TRBV20-1,TRBJ1-5,SAQDRGNQPQH
TRBV20-1,TRBJ2-7,SAPGQGLDEQY
TRBV6-2/TRBV6-3,TRBJ1-1,ASSYSTGRDTEAF
TRBV5-1,TRBJ1-5,ASSLTAGNQPQH
TRBV6-1,TRBJ2-3,ASSVRTSGSTDTQY
TRBV20-1,TRBJ2-1,SARVSGSYGEQF
TRBV28,TRBJ2-1,ASKGGLTPYKTSEQF
TRBV9,TRBJ1-3,ASSASGQPSSGNTIY
TRBV5-1,TRBJ2-4,ASSPATGRTDIQY
TRBV7-2,TRBJ1-4,ASSFRGVNEKLF
TRBV6-2/TRBV6-3,TRBJ1-1,ASSLNLNTEAF
TRBV20-1,TRBJ2-4,SATGTQKNIQY
TRBV7-2,TRBJ1-5,ASSRLGNQPQH
TRBV3-1,TRBJ2-3,ASSQTSGTTDTQY
TRBV6-2/TRBV6-3,TRBJ1-2,ASSDRTGHNYGYT